These 17 T cell receptor beta chains came from one sample sequenced in a study of blood T cells in healthy people across ages. A second PCR of roughly 6 to 12 cycles used a sample-barcoded 5' primer and a J-beta primer mix. TCRdb called the 5' RACE reads again in MiXCR, with one record for every CDR3 protein. The data show about 640,000 distinct CDR3 sequences, with around three fifths seen just once and roughly 34% held by the top ten. Specimen: blood. Receptor source: a man aged 55-75 years in good health.

This rearrangement joins TRBV19 to TRBJ1-1; D unclear. The CDR3 sequence is 16 residues long. Germline V gene lookup returns CDR1 LNHDA and CDR2 SQIVND (reference sequence). V was trimmed by 5 bases and J by 4 bases, leaving 20 bases between them. The CDR3 spells CASSPTLMLLGTEAFF. CDR3 bases: TGTGCCAGTAGTCCCACGTTGATGCTATTGGGCACTGAAGCTTTCTTT.

The chain links TRBV7-9 to TRBJ1-6, with 8 bases that match TRBD1. V trimming: 1 base; J trimming: 10 bases; junction bases outside the gene matches: 6. This CDR3 is built from 15 residues. Germline CDR1 is SEHNR and CDR2 is FQNEAQ (reference sequence). CDR3 DNA: TGTGCCAGCAGCTTAGGACAGGGGTACTTCTCACCCCTCCACTTT. It yields the protein CASSLGQGYFSPLHF.

This clonotype was found many times. This chain uses TRBV29-1 with TRBJ2-5; D assignment may be TRBD1 or TRBD2 (6 bases each). V was clipped by 3 bases and J by 5 bases, with 13 bases between them. This CDR3 spans 13 amino acids. Germline V lookup: CDR1 SQVTM, CDR2 ANQGSEA. CDR3 nucleotides: TGCAGCGTTGACAGGGGAGGTGAGGAGACCCAGTACTTC. Translated, it gives CSVDRGGEETQYF.

As regards this clonotype: An end of the junction differs from the germline gene, which may be a read error. The chain couples TRBV4-1 to TRBJ2-1; 9 bases match TRBD1. The CDR3 is made up of 13 amino acids. CDR1 MGHRA and CDR2 YSYEKL come from the germline V gene. For the CDR3, the DNA is TGCGCCAACAGCCAAGATGGGGGACAGGGGCAGTTCTTC. Its translation is CANSQDGGQGQFF.

This chain joins TRBV6-5 and TRBJ2-5; either TRBD1 or TRBD2 may supply D (5 bases each). TRBJ2-7 matches the DNA end more closely, so the J call is doubtful. CDR3 length equals 14 residues. Germline values: CDR1 MNHEY, CDR2 SVGAGI. The CDR3 coding sequence is TGTGCCAGCAGTACCGGGACGGTCGCCTACGAGCAGTACTTC. Its translation is CASSTGTVAYEQYF.

This chain joins TRBV9 and TRBJ2-5; D gene unclear. With the DNA end fitting TRBJ2-7 better, the J assignment may be wrong. The CDR3 sequence is 14 residues long. CDR1 SGDLS and CDR2 YYNGEE come from the germline V gene. CDR3 sequence (DNA): TGTGCCAGCAGCGTAAGACCGAGCTCCTACGAGCAGTACTTC. Its translation: CASSVRPSSYEQYF.

This rearrangement joins TRBV6-1 to TRBJ1-1, with D possibly TRBD1 on 6 matching bases. The V gene lost 7 bases and the J gene lost 7 bases, with 10 bases spanning the gap. This CDR3 has 11 residues. In germline, CDR1 is MNHNS, CDR2 SASEGT. The CDR3 nucleotides read TGTGCCAGCACCCAGACAGGTGAAGCTTTCTTT. Its translation is CASTQTGEAFF.

V gene TRBV29-1 combines with J gene TRBJ1-1; TRBD1 aligns across 10 bases. The CDR3 loop spans 14 amino acids. In germline, CDR1 is SQVTM, CDR2 ANQGSEA. Trimming at V came to 4 bases and at J to 10 bases, leaving 12 bases not matched to a gene. The CDR3 nucleotides read TGCAGCGTTGGGGGGACAGGGGTGACGAACGGAGCTTTCTTT. Encoded protein: CSVGGTGVTNGAFF.

This chain links TRBV25-1 with TRBJ2-1, with 8 bases lining up with TRBD2. The germline CDR1 and CDR2 sequences are MGHDK and SYGVNS. V lost 6 bases, J lost 6 bases, and 7 bases stayed unmatched. This CDR3 has 14 amino acids. CDR3: CASREAGEVNEQFF. DNA for the CDR3: TGTGCCAGCAGAGAAGCGGGGGAGGTCAATGAGCAGTTCTTC.

The chain uses TRBV9 and TRBJ1-1, with D uncertain. This CDR3 comprises 15 residues. Trimming stripped 1 base from V and 1 base from J, with 11 bases between. Germline V gene data show CDR1 as SGDLS and CDR2 as YYNGEE. CDR3 loop: CASSVLASANTEAFF. In DNA, the CDR3 is TGTGCCAGCAGCGTACTCGCAAGCGCGAACACTGAAGCTTTCTTT.

J is TRBJ2-1 and V is TRBV14; no reliable D call. The CDR3 runs to 16 residues. V lost 1 base and J lost 0, with 10 bases in between. Germline CDR1 reads SGHDN; CDR2 reads FVKESK. The DNA of the CDR3 is TGTGCCAGCAGCCAAGGGGTCTCGAGCTCCTACAATGAGCAGTTCTTC. It encodes CASSQGVSSSYNEQFF.

This clonotype was seen a handful of times. The chain carries TRBV25-1 and TRBJ2-7; TRBD1 is a possible D gene (5 bases). The CDR3 is 16 residues long. The germline gives CDR1 MGHDK, CDR2 SYGVNS. Trimming removed 4 bases at V and 1 base at J, with 17 bases between. CDR3 DNA: TGTGCCAGCAGTGGGGGTGGTGCAGGGCCTTCCTACGAGCAGTACTTC. Residues: CASSGGGAGPSYEQYF.

This clonotype was counted a few times. The chain's CDR3 is CATSRDPGGGSTDTQYF. The CDR3 DNA follows: TGTGCCACCAGCAGAGATCCTGGCGGGGGTAGCACAGATACGCAGTATTTT. The genes are TRBV15 and TRBJ2-3; TRBD2 matches 7 bases. Germline V CDR1 and CDR2: LNHNV, YYDKDF (reference sequence). This CDR3 has 17 residues. V dropped 0 bases and J dropped 0; count of bases not matched to a gene: 6.

There are a few counts of this clonotype. V gene TRBV6-5 combines with J gene TRBJ2-7; D assignment may be TRBD1 or TRBD2 (5 bases each). Germline V gene lookup returns CDR1 MNHEY and CDR2 SVGAGI. CDR3 length equals 13 residues. V lost 8 bases to trimming and J lost 3 bases, with 14 bases between them. The CDR3 loop reads CASARDGYYEQYF. The DNA for the CDR3 is TGTGCCAGCGCCCGGGACGGATACTACGAGCAGTACTTC.

The rearrangement uses TRBV25-1 and TRBJ1-2; D uncertain. Germline-derived CDR1 and CDR2 are MGHDK and SYGVNS. CDR3 length equals 14 residues. Trimming removed 1 base at V and 1 base at J, with 7 bases between. The CDR3 nucleotides read TGTGCCAGCAGTGAATTCGGCAGTAACTATGGCTACACCTTC. Its protein is CASSEFGSNYGYTF.

The rearrangement joins TRBV10-3 to TRBJ1-6, with D possibly being TRBD1 (5 bases). Germline CDR1 ENHRY, CDR2 SYGVKD. With 10 bases removed from V and 0 bases from J, the gap between germline ends came to 13 bases. There are 15 residues in the CDR3. CDR3 in DNA: TGTGCCACTAGAGACAGTTACTCCTATAATTCACCCCTCCACTTT. Amino acids: CATRDSYSYNSPLHF.

CDR3 region: CASSEGTGSYGYTF. In nucleotides, the CDR3 is TGTGCCAGCAGCGAGGGGACAGGGAGCTATGGCTACACCTTC. V and J are TRBV7-2 and TRBJ1-2; 9 bases are a match to TRBD1. After removal of 5 bases from V and 4 bases from J, the junction contained 5 bases not matched to a gene. CDR1 and CDR2 from the germline V gene are SGHTA and FQGNSA. There are 14 residues in the CDR3.